A selection of T cell receptor beta chains follows, all from one sample in a study of T cells in Graves' hyperthyroidism and ophthalmopathy. TCRdb reanalysed the multiplex PCR reads using MiXCR and keeps one entry per CDR3 protein. The table has 640,000 or so distinct CDR3 sequences, approximately 15% seen once; the top ten hold 7.1%. Material: blood. The source of these receptors is a woman between 18 and 30 years old with Graves' ophthalmopathy. The CDR3 runs from the conserved cysteine through the conserved F or W. The D gene is left open where the match is weak. Clone size is not always given. Where it is, it says once, few, many or a class for expanded clones.

V gene: TRBV6-1
J gene: TRBJ1-2
D gene: .
clone size: many
CDR3 protein: CASTSGADGDSLGGDYGYTF
CDR3 DNA: TGTGCCAGCACCAGTGGGGCAGACGGAGACAGTTTAGGTGGCGACTATGGCTACACCTTC

V gene: TRBV12-3/TRBV12-4
J gene: TRBJ1-4
D gene: .
clone size: .
CDR3 protein: CASSFEGRGNEKLFF
CDR3 DNA: TGTGCCAGCAGTTTCGAAGGGAGGGGTAATGAAAAACTGTTTTTT

V gene: TRBV11-2
J gene: TRBJ2-1
D gene: .
clone size: .
CDR3 protein: CASSTTGTGYNEQFF
CDR3 DNA: TGTGCCAGCAGCACGACCGGGACTGGCTACAATGAGCAGTTCTTC

V gene: TRBV29-1
J gene: TRBJ2-5
D gene: TRBD1
clone size: .
CDR3 protein: CSVERRDRAQETQYF
CDR3 DNA: TGCAGCGTTGAACGGCGGGACAGGGCACAAGAGACCCAGTACTTC

V gene: TRBV9
J gene: TRBJ1-1
D gene: .
clone size: few
CDR3 protein: CASSALDGHTEAFF
CDR3 DNA: TGTGCCAGCAGCGCCCTGGACGGCCACACTGAAGCTTTCTTT

V gene: TRBV2
J gene: TRBJ2-5
D gene: TRBD1
clone size: many
CDR3 protein: CASRGDSPETQYF
CDR3 DNA: TGTGCCAGCAGGGGGGACAGTCCGGAGACCCAGTACTTC

V gene: TRBV27
J gene: TRBJ2-5
D gene: .
clone size: .
CDR3 protein: CASSGTGLLQETQYF
CDR3 DNA: TGTGCCAGCAGTGGGACTGGCCTGCTCCAAGAGACCCAGTACTTC

V gene: TRBV4-1
J gene: TRBJ1-1
D gene: .
clone size: .
CDR3 protein: CASSQVNRRNEAFF
CDR3 DNA: TGCGCCAGCAGCCAAGTAAACCGAAGAAATGAAGCTTTCTTT

V gene: TRBV7-9
J gene: TRBJ2-7
D gene: TRBD1
clone size: few
CDR3 protein: CASSPGPLQGEYEQYF
CDR3 DNA: TGTGCCAGCAGTCCCGGCCCCCTCCAGGGGGAGTACGAGCAGTACTTC

V gene: TRBV7-3
J gene: TRBJ2-2
D gene: TRBD2
clone size: few
CDR3 protein: CASSYQTSAGELFF
CDR3 DNA: TGTGCCAGCAGCTATCAGACTAGCGCCGGGGAGCTGTTTTTT

V gene: TRBV9
J gene: TRBJ2-5
D gene: TRBD1
clone size: .
CDR3 protein: CASSVTGNGETQYF
CDR3 DNA: TGTGCCAGCAGCGTGACAGGGAATGGGGAGACCCAGTACTTC

V gene: TRBV28
J gene: TRBJ1-3
D gene: .
clone size: .
CDR3 protein: CASSWQASGNTIYF
CDR3 DNA: TGTGCCAGCAGTTGGCAGGCCTCTGGAAACACCATATATTTT

V gene: TRBV25-1
J gene: TRBJ2-3
D gene: .
clone size: many
CDR3 protein: CASSEWGTLGDTQYF
CDR3 DNA: TGTGCCAGCAGTGAATGGGGGACTTTGGGAGATACGCAGTATTTT

V gene: TRBV24-1
J gene: TRBJ1-6
D gene: .
clone size: .
CDR3 protein: CATSAQGYSPLHF
CDR3 DNA: TGTGCCACCAGTGCCCAGGGCTATTCACCCCTCCACTTT

V gene: TRBV24-1
J gene: TRBJ1-2
D gene: .
clone size: many
CDR3 protein: CATSAPPTGYGYTF
CDR3 DNA: TGTGCCACCAGTGCCCCTCCGACAGGCTATGGCTACACCTTC

V gene: TRBV12-3/TRBV12-4
J gene: TRBJ1-6
D gene: .
clone size: .
CDR3 protein: CAGSFIDSPLHF
CDR3 DNA: TGTGCCGGCAGTTTTATCGATTCACCCCTCCACTTT

V gene: TRBV6-2/TRBV6-3
J gene: TRBJ2-7
D gene: TRBD2
clone size: many
CDR3 protein: CASSYSWTSGRSYEQYF
CDR3 DNA: TGTGCCAGCAGTTACTCCTGGACTAGCGGGAGGTCCTACGAGCAGTACTTC

V gene: TRBV9
J gene: TRBJ2-4
D gene: TRBD2
clone size: .
CDR3 protein: CASSSREDIQYF
CDR3 DNA: TGTGCCAGCAGCTCCCGGGAGGACATTCAGTACTTC

V gene: TRBV7-2
J gene: TRBJ2-1
D gene: TRBD1
clone size: many
CDR3 protein: CASSVADRAQEFF
CDR3 DNA: TGTGCCAGCAGCGTAGCCGACAGGGCGCAAGAGTTCTTC

V gene: TRBV3-1
J gene: TRBJ2-5
D gene: .
clone size: many
CDR3 protein: CASSQTHPRETQYF
CDR3 DNA: TGTGCCAGCAGCCAAACTCACCCACGGGAGACCCAGTACTTC

V gene: TRBV5-1
J gene: TRBJ1-3
D gene: .
clone size: many
CDR3 protein: CASSLNGGLNSGNTIYF
CDR3 DNA: TGCGCCAGCAGCTTGAACGGGGGCCTCAACTCTGGAAACACCATATATTTT

V gene: TRBV7-9
J gene: TRBJ2-7
D gene: TRBD1
clone size: few
CDR3 protein: CASTLRQGRGYEQYF
CDR3 DNA: TGTGCCAGCACCCTAAGACAGGGGAGAGGCTACGAGCAGTACTTC

V gene: TRBV3-1
J gene: TRBJ2-3
D gene: TRBD2
clone size: many
CDR3 protein: CASSQALAASTDTQYF
CDR3 DNA: TGTGCCAGCAGCCAAGCTCTAGCGGCTAGCACAGATACGCAGTATTTT

V gene: TRBV19
J gene: TRBJ2-2
D gene: .
clone size: few
CDR3 protein: CASTPAGYIGELFF
CDR3 DNA: TGTGCCAGTACCCCCGCCGGATATATCGGGGAGCTGTTTTTT

V gene: TRBV20-1
J gene: TRBJ2-7
D gene: TRBD1
clone size: many
CDR3 protein: CSAPDRGQWTYEQYF
CDR3 DNA: TGCAGTGCTCCCGACAGGGGGCAATGGACCTACGAGCAGTACTTC

V gene: TRBV20-1
J gene: TRBJ1-2
D gene: TRBD1
clone size: many
CDR3 protein: CSASGTAYGYTF
CDR3 DNA: TGCAGTGCTAGTGGGACAGCCTATGGCTACACCTTC

V gene: TRBV5-1
J gene: TRBJ2-6
D gene: TRBD2
clone size: .
CDR3 protein: CASSSGLAGGLAGANVLTF
CDR3 DNA: TGCGCCAGCAGCTCCGGACTAGCGGGAGGGCTTGCTGGGGCCAACGTCCTGACTTTC

V gene: TRBV3-1
J gene: TRBJ2-5
D gene: TRBD2
clone size: few
CDR3 protein: CASSQDTGLAQETQYF
CDR3 DNA: TGTGCCAGCAGCCAAGATACCGGACTAGCACAAGAGACCCAGTACTTC

V gene: TRBV11-3
J gene: TRBJ2-1
D gene: TRBD1
clone size: few
CDR3 protein: CASSLADRALPYEQFF
CDR3 DNA: TGTGCCAGCAGCTTAGCAGACAGGGCCCTTCCCTATGAGCAGTTCTTC

V gene: TRBV2
J gene: TRBJ1-2
D gene: .
clone size: many
CDR3 protein: CASSEQGTEGYGYTF
CDR3 DNA: TGTGCCAGCAGTGAGCAGGGGACGGAGGGTTATGGCTACACCTTC

V gene: TRBV20-1
J gene: TRBJ2-1
D gene: TRBD1
clone size: few
CDR3 protein: CSASPGQGRGNEQFF
CDR3 DNA: TGCAGTGCTAGCCCCGGACAGGGAAGGGGCAATGAGCAGTTCTTC

V gene: TRBV4-2
J gene: TRBJ1-4
D gene: .
clone size: .
CDR3 protein: CASSQELWATNEKLFF
CDR3 DNA: TGTGCCAGCAGCCAAGAGCTCTGGGCAACTAATGAAAAACTGTTTTTT

V gene: TRBV18
J gene: TRBJ1-2
D gene: .
clone size: .
CDR3 protein: CASSPFRDDSSNYTF
CDR3 DNA: TGTGCCAGCTCACCATTCAGGGACGACTCATCGAACTACACCTTC

V gene: TRBV11-2
J gene: TRBJ1-1
D gene: .
clone size: many
CDR3 protein: CASSFTWGGVNTEAFF
CDR3 DNA: TGTGCCAGCAGCTTTACCTGGGGGGGAGTGAACACTGAAGCTTTCTTT

V gene: TRBV24-1
J gene: TRBJ2-5
D gene: TRBD2
clone size: many
CDR3 protein: CATSDPWTSGVGETQYF
CDR3 DNA: TGTGCCACCAGTGACCCCTGGACTAGCGGGGTGGGAGAGACCCAGTACTTC

V gene: TRBV6-1
J gene: TRBJ1-5
D gene: .
clone size: many
CDR3 protein: CASSVQSNQPQHF
CDR3 DNA: TGTGCCAGCAGTGTTCAGAGCAATCAGCCCCAGCATTTT

V gene: TRBV2
J gene: TRBJ2-3
D gene: TRBD2
clone size: .
CDR3 protein: CASSKGLAASTDTQYF
CDR3 DNA: TGTGCCAGCAGTAAAGGACTAGCGGCTAGCACAGATACGCAGTATTTT

V gene: TRBV12-3/TRBV12-4
J gene: TRBJ2-2
D gene: TRBD2
clone size: many
CDR3 protein: CASSLLAANTGELFF
CDR3 DNA: TGTGCCAGCAGCCTACTAGCGGCGAACACCGGGGAGCTGTTTTTT

V gene: TRBV7-9
J gene: TRBJ1-2
D gene: TRBD1
clone size: few
CDR3 protein: CASSLSGQVFITF
CDR3 DNA: TGTGCCAGCAGCTTATCCGGACAGGTCTTTATCACCTTC

V gene: TRBV4-1
J gene: TRBJ1-1
D gene: .
clone size: many
CDR3 protein: CASSQGPGTNTEAFF
CDR3 DNA: TGCGCCAGCAGCCAAGGGCCAGGCACGAACACTGAAGCTTTCTTT

V gene: TRBV4-3
J gene: TRBJ2-3
D gene: TRBD2
clone size: few
CDR3 protein: CASSQDLSGSVADTQYF
CDR3 DNA: TGCGCCAGCAGCCAAGATCTAAGCGGGAGCGTGGCAGATACGCAGTATTTT

V gene: TRBV4-2
J gene: TRBJ1-1
D gene: TRBD1
clone size: few
CDR3 protein: CASSQLDRGTEAFF
CDR3 DNA: TGTGCCAGCAGCCAATTGGACAGGGGGACTGAAGCTTTCTTT

V gene: TRBV18
J gene: TRBJ1-1
D gene: .
clone size: many
CDR3 protein: CASSQGPRTEAFF
CDR3 DNA: TGTGCCAGCTCACAGGGACCGCGCACTGAAGCTTTCTTT

V gene: TRBV24-1
J gene: TRBJ2-1
D gene: .
clone size: .
CDR3 protein: CATSDLAQAYNEQFF
CDR3 DNA: TGTGCCACCAGTGATTTGGCGCAGGCCTACAATGAGCAGTTCTTC

V gene: TRBV16
J gene: TRBJ1-2
D gene: .
clone size: .
CDR3 protein: CASSQEMGLRGEGYTF
CDR3 DNA: TGTGCCAGCAGCCAAGAAATGGGACTCCGGGGGGAAGGCTACACCTTC

V gene: TRBV7-2
J gene: TRBJ2-6
D gene: TRBD1
clone size: many
CDR3 protein: CASSLRQGGSGANVLTF
CDR3 DNA: TGTGCCAGCAGCCTAAGACAGGGGGGCTCTGGGGCCAACGTCCTGACTTTC

V gene: TRBV4-1
J gene: TRBJ2-1
D gene: .
clone size: many
CDR3 protein: CASSRASVNEQFF
CDR3 DNA: TGCGCCAGCAGCCGGGCTAGCGTGAATGAGCAGTTCTTC

V gene: TRBV2
J gene: TRBJ1-1
D gene: TRBD1
clone size: many
CDR3 protein: CASSPGQGAMNTEAFF
CDR3 DNA: TGTGCCAGCAGTCCGGGACAGGGGGCTATGAACACTGAAGCTTTCTTT

V gene: TRBV19
J gene: TRBJ1-6
D gene: .
clone size: few
CDR3 protein: CASSMGQNSYNSPLHF
CDR3 DNA: TGTGCCAGTAGCATGGGGCAAAACTCCTATAATTCACCCCTCCACTTT

V gene: TRBV20-1
J gene: TRBJ1-2
D gene: TRBD1
clone size: many
CDR3 protein: CSATAGGYGYTF
CDR3 DNA: TGCAGTGCTACCGCAGGGGGCTATGGCTACACCTTC

V gene: TRBV6-1
J gene: TRBJ1-2
D gene: .
clone size: .
CDR3 protein: CASSESASPNYGYTF
CDR3 DNA: TGTGCCAGCAGTGAATCTGCCAGCCCTAACTATGGCTACACCTTC

V gene: TRBV30
J gene: TRBJ2-1
D gene: .
clone size: many
CDR3 protein: CAWSLNYEQFF
CDR3 DNA: TGTGCCTGGAGTCTTAACTATGAGCAGTTCTTC

V gene: TRBV3-1
J gene: TRBJ1-5
D gene: .
clone size: many
CDR3 protein: CASSREGQQPQHF
CDR3 DNA: TGTGCCAGCAGCCGTGAAGGGCAACAGCCCCAGCATTTT